Listed below are T cell receptor beta chains from one sample, sequenced in a study of cytomegalovirus exposure and HLA in healthy donors. The method was immunoSEQ multiplex PCR; TCRdb's version includes in-frame clones alone and lacks a portion of them. The sample comprises 210,000 or so clones, 65% to 80% of which are singletons, and 0.2% to 0.25% rests with the top ten. Sequenced input: PBMCs. The receptors here all came from a girl aged 2 to 10 in good health and CMV-seronegative. The CDR3 runs from the conserved cysteine through the conserved F or W. The D gene is left open where the match is weak. Size values are once, few and many counts, or a class for expanded clones, and some rows have none.

size,V,J,D,CDR3,DNA
.,TRBV5-1,TRBJ2-1,TRBD2,CASSTGLAGYDEQFF,TGCGCCAGCAGCACGGGACTAGCGGGTTACGATGAGCAGTTCTTC
.,TRBV12-5,TRBJ2-1,TRBD2,CASGLGLAGGYNEQFF,TGTGCTAGTGGTTTGGGACTAGCGGGGGGGTACAATGAGCAGTTCTTC
.,TRBV19,TRBJ1-1,.,CASSTGQRSTEAFF,TGTGCCAGTAGTACCGGACAGAGGAGCACTGAAGCTTTCTTT
.,TRBV12-5,TRBJ2-3,TRBD1,CASGSGQPTDTQYF,TGTGCTAGTGGTTCGGGACAGCCGACAGATACGCAGTATTTT
.,TRBV10-3,TRBJ2-3,.,CAIDSGSTDTQYF,TGTGCCATCGACAGCGGGAGCACAGATACGCAGTATTTT
.,TRBV30,TRBJ1-2,TRBD1,CAWEPDRVSRYGYTF,TGTGCCTGGGAGCCCGACAGGGTCAGTAGATATGGCTACACCTTC
.,TRBV27,TRBJ1-4,.,CASSLRPGDEKLFF,TGTGCCAGCAGTTTGAGGCCCGGGGATGAAAAACTGTTTTTT
once,TRBV9,TRBJ1-2,TRBD1,CASSPTGGGHGYTF,TGTGCCAGCAGCCCGACAGGGGGCGGACATGGCTACACCTTC
.,TRBV5-1,TRBJ1-1,.,CASRGSGAEAFF,TGCGCCAGCAGGGGGTCGGGGGCTGAAGCTTTCTTT
few,TRBV7-6,TRBJ2-1,TRBD2,CASSLVLAGRNEQFF,TGTGCCAGCAGCTTAGTACTAGCGGGCCGAAATGAGCAGTTCTTC
.,TRBV6-5,TRBJ1-5,.,CASRRTTPSNQPQHF,TGTGCCAGCAGGAGGACAACCCCTAGCAATCAGCCCCAGCATTTT